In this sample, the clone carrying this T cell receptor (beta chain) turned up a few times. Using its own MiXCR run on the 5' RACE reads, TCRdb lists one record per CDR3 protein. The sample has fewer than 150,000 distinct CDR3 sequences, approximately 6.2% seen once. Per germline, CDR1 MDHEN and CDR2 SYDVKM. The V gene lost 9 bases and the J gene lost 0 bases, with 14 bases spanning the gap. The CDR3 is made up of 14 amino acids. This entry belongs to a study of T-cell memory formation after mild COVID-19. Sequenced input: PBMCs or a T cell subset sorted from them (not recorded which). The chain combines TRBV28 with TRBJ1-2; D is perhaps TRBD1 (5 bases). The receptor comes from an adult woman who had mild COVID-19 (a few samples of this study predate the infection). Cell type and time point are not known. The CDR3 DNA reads TGTGCCAGTGGGACCTGGGTGTCTAACTATGGCTACACCTTC. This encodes CASGTWVSNYGYTF.